The next 30 T cell receptor beta chains were all read from a single sample in a study of blood T cell repertoires in COVID-19. The table came from immunoSEQ multiplex PCR; TCRdb's copy has only in-frame clones and leaves some out. The profile covers 250,000 to 300,000 clones, with roughly nine tenths appearing a single time and more than 1% taken by the ten largest. Material: PBMCs or T cells enriched from blood (not recorded which). These receptors all come from a human donor in a cohort exposed to, infected with or recovered from COVID-19 (not recorded which). The donor label of this sample is uncertain.

The chain joins TRBV5-4 to TRBJ1-4; D call uncertain. The V gene's germline CDR1 is SGHNT and CDR2 YYREEE (reference sequence). Trimming pared 4 bases from V and 5 bases from J, leaving 15 bases between. The CDR3 totals 15 residues. CDR3 nucleotides: TGTGCCAGCAGCCCCTCCGGGGTGGTGAATGAAAAACTGTTTTTT. This codes for CASSPSGVVNEKLFF. The complete variable domain, with remaining parts taken from reference TRBV5-4 and TRBJ1-4, reads ETGVTQSPTHLIKTRGQQVTLRCSSQSGHNTVSWYQQALGQGPQFIFQYYREEENGRGNFPPRFSGLQFPNYSSELNVNALELDDSALYLCASSPSGVVNEKLFFGSGTQLSVL.

The chain carries TRBV7-9 and TRBJ2-7, with no clear D. The CDR3 consists of 11 residues. V was clipped by 5 bases and J by 6 bases, with 8 bases between them. CDR1 is SEHNR and CDR2 is FQNEAQ in the germline V gene (reference sequence). CDR3 nucleotides: TGTGCCAGCAGCCCCGGTGGCGAGCAGTACTTC. It yields the protein CASSPGGEQYF. Combining the CDR3 with reference TRBV7-9 and TRBJ2-7 gives the whole variable domain DTGVSQNPRHKITKRGQNVTFRCDPISEHNRLYWYRQTLGQGPEFLTYFQNEAQLEKSRLLSDRFSAERPKGSFSTLEIQRTEQGDSAMYLCASSPGGEQYFGPGTRLTVT.

The chain has TRBV3-1 (or the pseudogene TRBV3-2) and TRBJ2-4, with TRBD1 matching over 11 bases. The CDR3 spans 16 residues. Germline CDR1 is LGHDT and CDR2 is YNNKEL (reference sequence). Trimming at V came to 4 bases and at J to 5 bases, leaving 7 bases not matched to a gene. The CDR3 region is CASSRIGGQGENIQYF. DNA for the CDR3: TGTGCCAGCAGCCGTATCGGGGGACAGGGGGAAAACATTCAGTACTTC.

V usage is TRBV4-1 and J usage is TRBJ2-1; 15 positions agree with TRBD2. Germline V lookup: CDR1 MGHRA, CDR2 YSYEKL. This CDR3 has 18 amino acids. V lost 1 base and J lost 7; bases outside the gene matches: 8. DNA for the CDR3: TGCGCCAGCAGCCAAGTTGACCTGGGACTAGCGGGGGGTAATGAGCAGTTCTTC. It codes for CASSQVDLGLAGGNEQFF.

This chain joins TRBV25-1 and TRBJ1-4, with TRBD1 matching over 7 bases. Germline trimming cut 4 bases from V and 8 bases from J; bases unmatched to any gene: 7. The length of the CDR3 is 14 residues. CDR1 is MGHDK, CDR2 SYGVNS, per germline. The CDR3 here is CASSASGGGEKLFF. Written as DNA, the CDR3 is TGTGCCAGCAGTGCCTCAGGGGGAGGAGAAAAACTGTTTTTT.

The rearrangement joins TRBV6-5 to TRBJ1-5; 7 nucleotides agree with TRBD1. CDR1 is MNHEY, CDR2 SVGAGI, per germline. V lost 8 bases and J lost 4; bases outside the gene matches: 5. The CDR3 has 13 amino acids. This chain's CDR3 is CASGQEENQPQHF. CDR3 bases: TGTGCCAGCGGACAGGAGGAGAATCAGCCCCAGCATTTT.

The chain employs TRBV9 and TRBJ1-1; D possibly corresponds to TRBD1 (6 bases). The CDR3 contains 15 residues. From germline, CDR1 is SGDLS and CDR2 YYNGEE. V dropped 3 bases and J dropped 0 bases, with 12 bases sitting between them. This CDR3 reads CASSGTGNLNTEAFF. The CDR3 DNA reads TGTGCCAGCAGCGGTACAGGGAACTTGAACACTGAAGCTTTCTTT.

The chain has TRBV2 and TRBJ1-2, with a tentative D call TRBD1 (5 bases). CDR3 size: 15 residues. Germline assignment: CDR1 SNHLY and CDR2 FYNNEI. Trimming pared 3 bases from V and 3 bases from J, leaving 14 bases between. CDR3 coding DNA: TGTGCCAGCAGTGAGGCAGGGTTAAGGGACTATGGCTACACCTTC. It codes for CASSEAGLRDYGYTF.

The chain uses TRBV5-6 and TRBJ1-2; 9 bases align to TRBD1. Germline trimming cut 2 bases from V and 7 bases from J; bases unmatched to any gene: 6. Germline loops: CDR1 SGHDT, CDR2 YYEEEE. CDR3 size: 14 residues. This CDR3 is CASSFHRGRGGYTF. CDR3 nucleotide sequence: TGTGCCAGCAGCTTCCACAGGGGGCGAGGTGGCTACACCTTC.

V gene TRBV19 combines with J gene TRBJ2-3, with unresolved D. V was pared by 1 base and J by 2 bases, with 7 bases between. Per germline, CDR1 LNHDA and CDR2 SQIVND (reference sequence). The CDR3 runs to 14 residues. The DNA for the CDR3 is TGTGCCAGTAGTATAGTCCTAACCACAGATACGCAGTATTTT. Translation gives CASSIVLTTDTQYF.

The V call is TRBV7-2, the J call TRBJ2-5, with 12 positions matching TRBD2. CDR1 is SGHTA, CDR2 FQGNSA, per germline. Trimming removed 1 base from V and 6 bases from J; junction bases left unmatched: 9. The CDR3 covers 17 residues. In DNA, the CDR3 is TGTGCCAGCAGCTTAGTAGCTAGCGGGGGGGCCGGGCAGACCCAGTACTTC. Amino acid sequence: CASSLVASGGAGQTQYF.

This clone was seen more than once but under ten times. This chain joins TRBV6-5 and TRBJ2-3, with D unclear. This CDR3 has 13 amino acids. Germline assignment: CDR1 MNHEY and CDR2 SVGAGI. Trimming stripped 7 bases from V and 0 bases from J, with 8 bases between. The CDR3 sequence is CASIDRSTDTQYF. CDR3 nucleotides: TGTGCCAGCATAGATCGAAGCACAGATACGCAGTATTTT.

The chain couples TRBV11-3 to TRBJ2-3; the match to TRBD2 covers 10 bases. This CDR3 has 16 amino acids. V gave up 5 bases and J gave up 5 bases; unmatched junction bases: 10. The germline gives CDR1 SGHNT, CDR2 YENEEA. The DNA of the CDR3 is TGTGCCAGCAGCCCCCGAGCGGGGGGGCCAGAAGATACGCAGTATTTT. Its protein is CASSPRAGGPEDTQYF.

The chain has TRBV19 and TRBJ2-1; tentatively, D is TRBD2 (6 bases). The ends were cut back, 5 bases at V and 6 bases at J, with 8 bases in the middle. Germline V lookup: CDR1 LNHDA, CDR2 SQIVND (reference sequence). This CDR3 has 12 amino acids. The CDR3 nucleotides are TGTGCCAGTAGTCCGGGGGTCAATGAGCAGTTCTTC. Translation: CASSPGVNEQFF. The entire variable domain, with the rest obtained from reference TRBV19 and TRBJ2-1, is as follows: DGGITQSPKYLFRKEGQNVTLSCEQNLNHDAMYWYRQDPGQGLRLIYYSQIVNDFQKGDIAEGYSVSREKKESFPLTVTSAQKNPTAFYLCASSPGVNEQFFGPGTRLTVL.

This rearrangement joins TRBV12-3 or TRBV12-4 to TRBJ1-2; TRBD1 is a possible D gene (6 bases). There are 12 residues in the CDR3. Trimming stripped 3 bases from V and 7 bases from J, with 9 bases between. In DNA form, the CDR3 reads TGTGCCAGCAGTTTGTCCAGGGGTGGCTACACCTTC. Its protein is CASSLSRGGYTF.

The gene calls are TRBV30 and TRBJ1-1; 8 bases line up with TRBD1. CDR3 length: 14 residues. Germline V lookup: CDR1 GTSNPN, CDR2 SVGIG (reference sequence). V gave up 2 bases and J gave up 5 bases; unmatched junction bases: 7. This CDR3 is CAWSKPDRATEAFF. CDR3 bases: TGTGCCTGGAGTAAACCGGACAGGGCTACTGAAGCTTTCTTT.

This sequence joins TRBV18 and TRBJ1-2; D might be TRBD1 (5 bases). V was clipped by 6 bases and J by 8 bases, with 10 bases between them. The length of the CDR3 is 11 residues. Germline CDR1 reads KGHSH; CDR2 reads LQKENI. The CDR3 reads CASSREGGYTF. The DNA of the CDR3 is TGTGCCAGCTCCAGGGAGGGAGGCTACACCTTC.

The chain couples TRBV11-3 to TRBJ1-1, with D possibly TRBD1 on 6 matching bases. The germline gives CDR1 SGHNT, CDR2 YENEEA. This CDR3 spans 16 amino acids. Trimming left V 5 bases short and J 2 bases short, with 18 bases between. The CDR3 bases are TGTGCCAGCAGCCGTACAGGGCTCGGTAACAACACTGAAGCTTTCTTT. Its protein product is CASSRTGLGNNTEAFF.

The J gene is TRBJ1-5, the V gene TRBV19; possibly TRBD1 for D (6 bases). This CDR3 has 14 residues. Trimming removed 9 bases at V and 4 bases at J, with 16 bases between. Germline CDR1 reads LNHDA; CDR2 reads SQIVND (reference sequence). CDR3 sequence: CASRQNRENQPQHF. As DNA, the CDR3 is TGTGCCAGCAGACAAAACAGGGAGAATCAGCCCCAGCATTTT.

The rearrangement joins TRBV28 to TRBJ2-5, with D perhaps TRBD1 (5 bases). Germline V lookup: CDR1 MDHEN, CDR2 SYDVKM. V lost 8 bases, J lost 11 bases, and 12 bases lay in between. CDR3 length: 10 residues. CDR3 in amino acids: CASSRGVQYF. The CDR3 DNA follows: TGTGCCAGCTCAAGGGGTGTGCAGTACTTC.

This sequence joins TRBV19 and TRBJ2-2, with 9 bases fitting TRBD1. Germline CDR1 LNHDA, CDR2 SQIVND (reference sequence). This CDR3 has 14 amino acids. The junction had 5 bases not matched to a gene; V was cut back by 8 bases and J by 4 bases. DNA of the CDR3: TGTGCCAGTCGGGGGACAGGGACCACCGGGGAGCTGTTTTTT. Protein product: CASRGTGTTGELFF.

The gene calls are TRBV19 and TRBJ2-7; D is perhaps TRBD2 (5 bases). Germline V gives CDR1 LNHDA, CDR2 SQIVND (reference sequence). The CDR3 spans 12 residues. V gave up 3 bases and J gave up 4 bases, with 7 bases separating them. CDR3 sequence (DNA): TGTGCCAGTAGTATGCCGGGGTACGAGCAGTACTTC. Residues: CASSMPGYEQYF.

Comments on this clone: The junction and the germline gene differ at one end; a read error may be behind it. CDR3 DNA: TGTGCCAGCAGGTTAGGGGAGTGGACTGAAGCTTTCTTT. Translating gives CASRLGEWTEAFF. V usage is TRBV12-3 or TRBV12-4 and J usage is TRBJ1-1, with D possibly matching TRBD1 (5 bases). The CDR3 loop spans 13 amino acids.

For this clone: Its ends do not fully match the called genes, so a read error is possible. The chain links TRBV19 to TRBJ2-2; 8 bases are a match to TRBD1. The CDR3 contains 14 residues. Germline V gene sequence: CDR1 LNHDA, CDR2 SQIVND (reference sequence). DNA for the CDR3: TGTGCCAGTAGTGTAGACAGGGGCACCGGGGAGCTGTTTTTT. Translated, it gives CASSVDRGTGELFF.

This chain uses TRBV29-1 with TRBJ1-1, with 10 bases matching TRBD1. CDR3 length equals 14 residues. V trimming: 7 bases; J trimming: 2 bases; junction bases outside the gene matches: 7. The germline V gene encodes CDR1 SQVTM and CDR2 ANQGSEA. The CDR3: CSGRQGARNTEAFF. DNA of the CDR3: TGCAGCGGCAGACAGGGGGCGAGAAACACTGAAGCTTTCTTT.

This clone appeared a few times. The chain joins TRBV19 to TRBJ1-2; no clear D. Per the germline V gene, CDR1 is LNHDA and CDR2 is SQIVND (reference sequence). Trimming pared 6 bases from V and 5 bases from J, leaving 28 bases between. This CDR3 has 18 amino acids. The CDR3 sequence: CASRNFPLKSGQFYGYTF. In DNA form, the CDR3 reads TGTGCCAGTAGAAACTTCCCTTTAAAGTCAGGCCAGTTTTATGGCTACACCTTC.

Here the CDR3 reads CASSLGQFNSPLHF. The CDR3 DNA reads TGTGCCAGCTCACTGGGACAGTTTAATTCACCCCTCCACTTT. The V call is TRBV18, the J call TRBJ1-6; 7 bases map to TRBD1. Germline V lookup: CDR1 KGHSH, CDR2 LQKENI. The CDR3 spans 14 residues. V lost 4 bases and J lost 6; bases outside the gene matches: 3. The whole variable domain, remainder taken from reference TRBV18 and TRBJ1-6, is NAGVMQNPRHLVRRRGQEARLRCSPMKGHSHVYWYRQLPEEGLKFMVYLQKENIIDESGMPKERFSAEFPKEGPSILRIQQVVRGDSAAYFCASSLGQFNSPLHFGNGTRLTVT.

Of note for this clone: Distinct nucleotide sequences in the sample also encode this CDR3. The V gene is TRBV7-2, the J gene TRBJ2-7, with D hard to call. Looked up from germline, CDR1 is SGHTA and CDR2 is FQGNSA. This CDR3 has 12 residues. Trimming took off 3 bases at V and 0 bases at J, with 3 bases between the two ends. The chain's CDR3 is CASSFSSYEQYF. The CDR3 DNA reads TGTGCCAGCAGCTTCAGCTCCTACGAGCAGTACTTC.

This chain uses TRBV27 with TRBJ2-1; D gene uncertain. Trimming removed 2 bases from V and 0 bases from J, with 14 bases in between. In germline, CDR1 is MNHEY, CDR2 SMNVEV (reference sequence). The CDR3 runs 17 residues. Here the CDR3 reads CASSLERHPSSYNEQFF. In nucleotides, the CDR3 is TGTGCCAGCAGTTTAGAAAGACACCCAAGCTCCTACAATGAGCAGTTCTTC.

V and J are TRBV27 and TRBJ1-2, with TRBD1 matching 9 bases. J was trimmed by 7 bases and V by 4 bases; bases with no gene match: 7. CDR3 length equals 14 residues. Germline V gene lookup returns CDR1 MNHEY and CDR2 SMNVEV (reference sequence). The CDR3 sequence: CASSSQGAQGGYTF. In DNA form, the CDR3 reads TGTGCCAGCAGTTCACAGGGGGCGCAGGGTGGCTACACCTTC.